The T cell receptor beta chain under discussion was sequenced for a study of CDR3 diversity in severe acne. Using its own MiXCR run on the PCR reads, TCRdb lists one record per CDR3 protein. The sample yields around 91,000 distinct CDR3 sequences, about 54% seen once. This CDR3 spans 16 amino acids. V trimming: 4 bases; J trimming: 9 bases; junction bases outside the gene matches: 17. Germline V CDR1 and CDR2: SGHRS, YFSETQ. The chain is built from TRBV5-1 and TRBJ2-5; 8 positions agree with TRBD2. The source material was blood. The sequence came from a male donor in good health, without acne. The CDR3 bases are TGCGCCAGCAGCCCCGGGGGGGGGTCGGGCAATCAGCCCCAGTACTTC. This encodes CASSPGGGSGNQPQYF.